A single sample is the source of the 17 T cell receptor beta chains below, sequenced in a study of CD8 T cells in Susac syndrome (dated 2019 in TCRdb). The library was produced with the immunoSEQ multiplex PCR assay. RNA was extracted with the RNeasy kit and 0.5 to 1 ug was reverse transcribed using random hexamers. TCRdb itself trimmed the public reads at Q25 with fastp, ran MiXCR and retained productive beta chains. Rows are unified per CDR3 protein, each entry keeping the most common DNA and genes. Recorded for this sample are 330,000 or so distinct CDR3 sequences; approximately 89% of them occurred a single time. The ten largest clones capture about 0.17% of the sample. Specimen: CD8+ T cells from PBMCs. The source is a human donor with multiple sclerosis.

The chain uses TRBV7-2 and TRBJ2-1; tentatively, D is TRBD2 (6 bases). Looked up from germline, CDR1 is SGHTA and CDR2 is FQGNSA. Between the trimmed V and J ends, which lost 1 base and 8 bases, there was a span of 12 bases. This CDR3 is built from 14 residues. The DNA for the CDR3 is TGTGCCAGCAGCTTAGTGGCCAGGGAGGATGAGCAGTTCTTC. Amino acids: CASSLVAREDEQFF.

DNA for the CDR3: TGTGCCTGGAAGGGGGACTATGGCTACACCTTC. The encoded protein is CAWKGDYGYTF. The rearrangement joins TRBV30 to TRBJ1-2; possibly TRBD1 for D (6 bases). Germline loops: CDR1 GTSNPN, CDR2 SVGIG (reference sequence). Deletions cut 4 bases from V and 3 bases from J, with 6 bases between. This CDR3 comprises 11 residues.

The chain is built from TRBV3-1 and TRBJ1-4; a possible D gene is TRBD1 (5 bases). Trimming took 1 base from V and 8 from J, leaving 29 bases between them. CDR3 length: 20 amino acids. Germline lookup yields CDR1 LGHDT and CDR2 YNNKEL (reference sequence). In DNA form, the CDR3 reads TGTGCCAGCAGCCAAGCGGCGTTCGATACAGGCGGCGTGGGGGAGGAAAAACTGTTTTTT. The encoded protein is CASSQAAFDTGGVGEEKLFF.

V gene TRBV4-1 combines with J gene TRBJ2-1; 9 bases match TRBD2. With 0 bases clipped from V and 3 bases from J, the junction kept 3 bases outside the gene matches. Germline loops: CDR1 MGHRA, CDR2 YSYEKL. The CDR3 extends over 16 amino acids. The CDR3 DNA follows: TGCGCCAGCAGCCAAGAGTTGACTAGCGGCTACAATGAGCAGTTCTTC. Its protein is CASSQELTSGYNEQFF.

This clonotype has a handful of counts. This chain joins TRBV30 and TRBJ2-7; 8 bases map to TRBD2. The CDR3 has 13 residues. The germline V gene has CDR1 GTSNPN and CDR2 SVGIG (reference sequence). After removal of 8 bases from V and 4 bases from J, the junction contained 10 bases not matched to a gene. CDR3 sequence (DNA): TGTGCCAGAAGCGGGAGTCGTTGGTACGAGCAGTACTTC. This codes for CARSGSRWYEQYF.

A single count supports this clonotype. CDR3 region: CASSQDRRTSGPVQYF. In DNA form, the CDR3 reads TGCGCCAGCAGCCAAGATAGGCGGACTAGCGGCCCGGTTCAGTACTTC. The rearrangement joins TRBV4-3 to TRBJ2-4; the match to TRBD2 covers 10 bases. V lost 0 bases to trimming and J lost 11 bases; unmatched junction nucleotides: 10. Germline loops: CDR1 LGHNA, CDR2 YSLEER. This CDR3 region has 16 residues.

The chain uses TRBV24-1 and TRBJ2-1, with a weak D call TRBD2 (6 bases). This CDR3 region has 15 residues. The V gene lost 5 bases and the J gene lost 5 bases, with 15 bases spanning the gap. From germline, CDR1 is KGHDR and CDR2 SFDVKD. The CDR3 loop reads CATSALAGSHNEQFF. DNA of the CDR3: TGTGCCACCAGTGCACTAGCCGGGAGCCACAATGAGCAGTTCTTC.

The CDR3 region has the DNA TGCAGTGCTAGAGACGTCTCAGGGACCAGCGCCTACGAGCAGTACTTC. Its protein is CSARDVSGTSAYEQYF. The V gene is TRBV20-1, the J gene TRBJ2-7, with D possibly called TRBD1 or TRBD2 (5 bases each). V dropped 0 bases and J dropped 2 bases, with 17 bases sitting between them. Germline V gene lookup returns CDR1 DFQATT and CDR2 SNEGSKA (reference sequence). CDR3 length: 16 amino acids.

This clonotype was detected only a few times. The CDR3, as DNA: TGTGCCAGCAGTTCTTCTAGCGGGAGTTTTTACGAGCAGTACTTC. Protein product: CASSSSSGSFYEQYF. The chain employs TRBV6-1 and TRBJ2-7; TRBD2 aligns across 10 bases. The CDR3 contains 15 residues. Looked up from germline, CDR1 is MNHNS and CDR2 is SASEGT. V lost 5 bases, J lost 4 bases, and 8 bases stayed unmatched.

The chain uses TRBV27 and TRBJ1-2; a weak D match, TRBD1 (5 bases). Germline-derived CDR1 and CDR2 are MNHEY and SMNVEV (reference sequence). CDR3 length: 13 amino acids. V was clipped by 6 bases and J by 3 bases, with 11 bases between them. The DNA of the CDR3 is TGTGCCAGCAGGCCTACAGGAGACTATGGCTACACCTTC. It specifies CASRPTGDYGYTF.

The V and J genes are TRBV3-1 and TRBJ1-2; possibly TRBD1 for D (5 bases). Germline assignment: CDR1 LGHDT and CDR2 YNNKEL (reference sequence). The length of the CDR3 is 13 residues. The V end was cut by 2 bases, the J end by 8 bases, with 12 bases between. The CDR3 loop is CASSQHQGRGYTF. The CDR3 DNA sequence: TGTGCCAGCAGCCAACATCAGGGTCGGGGCTACACCTTC.

The rearrangement links TRBV13 to TRBJ2-7; D assignment may be TRBD1 or TRBD2 (6 bases each). CDR1 is PRHDT, CDR2 FYEKMQ, per germline (reference sequence). V was cut by 5 bases and J by 3 bases, with 32 bases left in between. CDR3 length: 20 residues. CDR3 DNA: TGTGCCAGCAGCCCCGGGGGACCGGGGGTGCTAGCGAAGGGGGGCTACGAGCAGTACTTC. Translated: CASSPGGPGVLAKGGYEQYF.

The rearrangement uses TRBV7-6 and TRBJ2-1; D not resolved. This CDR3 has 16 residues. From germline, CDR1 is SGHVS and CDR2 FNYEAQ. V lost 1 base to trimming and J lost 7 bases, with 17 bases between them. This CDR3 is CASSLVGQDPLNEQFF. CDR3 bases: TGTGCCAGCAGCTTAGTTGGGCAGGACCCGTTGAATGAGCAGTTCTTC.

The DNA of the CDR3 is TGTGCCAGCAGTGAATGGACGGATCCTACCCTCTATGGCTACACCTTC. Its translation: CASSEWTDPTLYGYTF. The rearrangement uses TRBV12-3 or TRBV12-4 and TRBJ1-2, with unresolved D. Trimming took off 5 bases at V and 4 bases at J, with 20 bases between the two ends. The CDR3 is 16 residues long.

Points on this clonotype: At one end, the junction sequence differs from germline, possibly due to a read error. The V gene is TRBV4-2, the J gene TRBJ2-3, with D possibly matching TRBD2 (6 bases). The germline V gene has CDR1 LGHNA and CDR2 YNFKEQ. The CDR3 contains 14 residues. CDR3 sequence: CASGQAGPLNTQYF. In DNA form, the CDR3 reads TGTGCCAGCGGCCAGGCGGGACCGTTAAATACGCAGTATTTT.

The chain links TRBV6-2 or TRBV6-3 to TRBJ1-2, with D possibly matching TRBD1 (6 bases). Germline V gene data show CDR1 as MNHEY and CDR2 as SVGEGT. The ends were cut back, 4 bases at V and 4 bases at J, with 13 bases in the middle. CDR3 length: 14 residues. CDR3 region: CASSSPGHLYGYTF. The CDR3 bases are TGTGCCAGCAGTTCCCCGGGACACCTCTATGGCTACACCTTC.

A word on this clonotype: The CDR3 end shows no conserved phenylalanine or tryptophan, and so a read error is likely. The chain carries TRBV10-3 and TRBJ1-6; a possible D gene is TRBD1 (6 bases). CDR1 is ENHRY, CDR2 SYGVKD, per germline. Trimming shortened V by 5 bases and J by 8 bases, and 25 bases separated the two germline ends. The CDR3 is 18 amino acids. The CDR3: CAISSSTFERAGDSPLHS. The CDR3 DNA reads TGTGCCATCAGTTCCAGTACCTTCGAGAGGGCAGGGGATTCACCCCTCCACTCT.